These 32 T cell receptor beta chains originate from one sample sequenced in a study of T cell responses to AZD1222 COVID-19 vaccine. The data were produced by immunoSEQ multiplex PCR, yet TCRdb's version contains in-frame clones alone and is incomplete. This sample has roughly 100,000 clones; approximately 87% occur once, and the top ten carry around 5%. Specimen: peripheral blood, collected on day 0 of AZD1222 vaccination. These receptors all come from an adult in good health.

The CDR3 sequence is CATSDWREDGYTF. CDR3 DNA sequence: TGTGCCACCAGTGATTGGAGGGAAGACGGCTACACCTTC. The chain joins TRBV24-1 to TRBJ1-2; D uncertain. The germline V gene has CDR1 KGHDR and CDR2 SFDVKD. V lost 2 bases and J lost 8, with 11 bases in between. CDR3 length: 13 residues.

The CDR3 DNA follows: TGTGCCAGCACACCCTTAGATACGGACGTGAGCACTGAAGCTTTCTTT. This translates into CASTPLDTDVSTEAFF. This chain joins TRBV11-2 and TRBJ1-1; D unclear. Germline V gives CDR1 SGHAT, CDR2 FQNNGV. V gave up 7 bases and J gave up 4 bases, with 22 bases separating them. CDR3 size: 16 residues.

The chain is built from TRBV20-1 and TRBJ2-3, with D unresolved. The CDR3 has 15 amino acids. Deletions cut 3 bases from V and 2 bases from J, with 15 bases between. CDR1 is DFQATT and CDR2 is SNEGSKA in the germline V gene (reference sequence). The CDR3 coding sequence is TGCAGTGCTAGTCTTGGTGGGCAGTTCACAGATACGCAGTATTTT. Translation: CSASLGGQFTDTQYF.

The genes are TRBV19 and TRBJ1-2; a weak D match, TRBD1 (5 bases). V lost 6 bases, J lost 8 bases, and 13 bases lay in between. The germline V gene encodes CDR1 LNHDA and CDR2 SQIVND (reference sequence). This CDR3 contains 12 residues. The CDR3 reads CASRDPGRGYTF. CDR3 coding DNA: TGTGCCAGTAGAGATCCGGGGCGCGGCTACACCTTC.

This rearrangement joins TRBV25-1 to TRBJ1-6; 9 positions match TRBD1. From germline, CDR1 is MGHDK and CDR2 SYGVNS. Trimming took 5 bases from V and 9 from J; bases not matched to a gene: 11. This CDR3 is built from 16 residues. The CDR3 reads CASSPPGQGWGSPLHF. In DNA form, the CDR3 reads TGTGCCAGCAGTCCCCCGGGACAGGGATGGGGTTCACCCCTCCACTTT.

V and J are TRBV5-1 and TRBJ2-1, with 7 positions matching TRBD2. Trimming took 4 bases from V and 2 from J; bases not matched to a gene: 9. CDR3 length: 16 residues. CDR1 is SGHRS, CDR2 YFSETQ, per germline. As DNA, the CDR3 is TGCGCCAGCAGCCTCCAAGAGGGAGGGCCCTACAATGAGCAGTTCTTC. Translating gives CASSLQEGGPYNEQFF.

About this clone: Other DNA sequences in this sample translate to the same CDR3. The chain has TRBV18 and TRBJ2-7, with D perhaps given as TRBD1 or TRBD2 (5 bases each). Germline lookup yields CDR1 KGHSH and CDR2 LQKENI. The CDR3 is made up of 13 amino acids. Trimming shortened V by 2 bases and J by 3 bases, and 8 bases separated the two germline ends. The DNA for the CDR3 is TGTGCCAGCTCACCAGGGGCGGGCTACGAGCAGTACTTC. Its translation is CASSPGAGYEQYF. Drawing the rest from reference TRBV18 and TRBJ2-7, the complete variable domain is NAGVMQNPRHLVRRRGQEARLRCSPMKGHSHVYWYRQLPEEGLKFMVYLQKENIIDESGMPKERFSAEFPKEGPSILRIQQVVRGDSAAYFCASSPGAGYEQYFGPGTRLTVT.

The chain employs TRBV14 and TRBJ1-2, with D possibly matching TRBD1 (5 bases). Germline loops: CDR1 SGHDN, CDR2 FVKESK. This CDR3 is 14 amino acids long. With 4 bases removed from V and 4 bases from J, the gap between germline ends came to 13 bases. The CDR3, as DNA: TGTGCCAGCAGCCTTACGCAGGGCCCCTATGGCTACACCTTC. Amino acid sequence: CASSLTQGPYGYTF.

V is TRBV27 and J is TRBJ2-5; the D gene is possibly TRBD2 (5 bases). Germline CDR1 MNHEY, CDR2 SMNVEV (reference sequence). The CDR3 has 14 amino acids. V was trimmed by 5 bases and J by 1 base, leaving 11 bases between them. DNA for the CDR3: TGTGCCAGCAGTCCCCGACGGGGCCAAGAGACCCAGTACTTC. Its protein product is CASSPRRGQETQYF.

The chain is built from TRBV25-1 and TRBJ1-5; D might be TRBD1 (6 bases). Germline CDR1 reads MGHDK; CDR2 reads SYGVNS. Trimming shortened V by 5 bases and J by 3 bases, and 11 bases separated the two germline ends. CDR3 length: 14 amino acids. In nucleotides, the CDR3 is TGTGCCAGCAGTCACCCAGGGGACAATCAGCCCCAGCATTTT. It specifies CASSHPGDNQPQHF.

This clone was counted between two and nine times. The genes are TRBV18 and TRBJ1-3, with 7 bases lining up with TRBD1. This CDR3 contains 17 residues. V was clipped by 2 bases and J by 0 bases; unmatched bases: 7. The V gene's germline CDR1 is KGHSH and CDR2 LQKENI. CDR3 region: CASSPTGTANSGNTIYF. In DNA, the CDR3 is TGTGCCAGCTCACCAACCGGGACAGCGAACTCTGGAAACACCATATATTTT.

The CDR3 region is CASSLGGRGEKLFF. CDR3 coding DNA: TGTGCCAGCAGTTTGGGGGGGCGAGGAGAAAAACTGTTTTTT. The V call is TRBV27, the J call TRBJ1-4; D possibly corresponds to TRBD1 (6 bases). Germline assignment: CDR1 MNHEY and CDR2 SMNVEV (reference sequence). This CDR3 has 14 amino acids. The germline V and J ends were trimmed by 3 bases and 8 bases, with 13 bases remaining between them.

This sequence joins TRBV3-1 (or the pseudogene TRBV3-2) and TRBJ1-5; TRBD1 agrees at 7 bases. The CDR3 is 13 amino acids. V was pared by 6 bases and J by 4 bases, with 3 bases of the junction left unmatched. Germline V gene lookup returns CDR1 LGHDT and CDR2 YNNKEL (reference sequence). Here the CDR3 DNA reads TGTGCCAGCAGTTGGGGACAGAATCAGCCCCAGCATTTT. Its protein is CASSWGQNQPQHF.

CDR3 region: CASSVVGTGSTDTQYF. As DNA, the CDR3 is TGTGCCAGCAGCGTAGTCGGAACAGGGAGCACAGATACGCAGTATTTT. The genes are TRBV9 and TRBJ2-3; D is possibly TRBD1 (6 bases). In germline, CDR1 is SGDLS, CDR2 YYNGEE. CDR3 size: 16 residues. V lost 0 bases and J 0 bases, leaving 11 bases between the germline ends.

This chain joins TRBV5-6 and TRBJ2-7; D may correspond to TRBD1 or TRBD2 (6 bases each). This CDR3 is 12 amino acids long. Per germline, CDR1 SGHDT and CDR2 YYEEEE. Trimming stripped 4 bases from V and 6 bases from J, with 11 bases between. The CDR3: CASSPRGLEQYF. CDR3 in DNA: TGTGCCAGCAGCCCCCGGGGGCTCGAGCAGTACTTC.

J is TRBJ1-4 and V is TRBV7-9; possible D gene TRBD1, 5 bases. The V end lost 1 base, the J end lost 7 bases, and 19 bases lay between the germline ends. Germline assignment: CDR1 SEHNR and CDR2 FQNEAQ (reference sequence). CDR3 length equals 17 residues. CDR3 coding DNA: TGTGCCAGCAGCTTAGGCGAAGGGACGGCCCTGAGTGAAAAACTGTTTTTT. Residues: CASSLGEGTALSEKLFF.

The chain carries TRBV9 and TRBJ1-1, with 7 nucleotides matching TRBD1. The CDR3 loop spans 13 amino acids. V lost 0 bases and J lost 4; bases outside the gene matches: 0. Looked up from germline, CDR1 is SGDLS and CDR2 is YYNGEE. CDR3 in amino acids: CASSVGQGTEAFF. In DNA, the CDR3 is TGTGCCAGCAGCGTAGGACAGGGCACTGAAGCTTTCTTT. Looking up the rest from reference TRBV9 and TRBJ1-1 gives the full variable domain: DSGVTQTPKHLITATGQRVTLRCSPRSGDLSVYWYQQSLDQGLQFLIQYYNGEERAKGNILERFSAQQFPDLHSELNLSSLELGDSALYFCASSVGQGTEAFFGQGTRLTVV.

This chain connects TRBV9 to TRBJ2-2; tentatively, D is TRBD1 (6 bases). The germline V and J ends were trimmed by 4 bases and 4 bases, with 17 bases remaining between them. The germline V gene encodes CDR1 SGDLS and CDR2 YYNGEE. This CDR3 is 16 amino acids long. In nucleotides, the CDR3 is TGTGCCAGCAGCCATAGAGGGGGAGAACCCACCGGGGAGCTGTTTTTT. Its translation: CASSHRGGEPTGELFF.

This chain joins TRBV12-5 and TRBJ1-1; D gene ambiguous. CDR1 LGHNT and CDR2 FRNRAP come from the germline V gene. CDR3 size: 13 residues. The V end was cut by 2 bases, the J end by 1 base, with 5 bases between. The CDR3 loop is CASGLFPNTEAFF. CDR3 sequence (DNA): TGTGCTAGTGGTTTGTTTCCGAACACTGAAGCTTTCTTT.

The chain links TRBV27 to TRBJ1-6; D is uncertain. The ends were cut back, 7 bases at V and 4 bases at J, with 20 bases in the middle. The CDR3 contains 17 residues. Germline V gene data show CDR1 as MNHEY and CDR2 as SMNVEV (reference sequence). CDR3 in DNA: TGTGCCAGCACTTTTACCGGAGGGCGGCGTTATAATTCACCCCTCCACTTT. Its protein is CASTFTGGRRYNSPLHF.

The chain couples TRBV28 to TRBJ2-2, with D perhaps matching TRBD2 (5 bases). The CDR3 has 13 residues. Looked up from germline, CDR1 is MDHEN and CDR2 is SYDVKM. Trimming left V 8 bases short and J 0 bases short, with 7 bases between. This chain's CDR3 is CASPDSNTGELFF. CDR3 bases: TGTGCCAGCCCGGACTCGAACACCGGGGAGCTGTTTTTT.

The chain carries TRBV7-2 and TRBJ2-3, with 9 bases matching TRBD2. V dropped 1 base and J dropped 4; count of bases not matched to a gene: 9. The germline V gene has CDR1 SGHTA and CDR2 FQGNSA. The CDR3 sequence is 17 residues long. The CDR3 coding sequence is TGTGCCAGCAGCTTAGGGGGTAGGAGACTAGCGGCAGATACGCAGTATTTT. Translated: CASSLGGRRLAADTQYF.

The chain employs TRBV4-1 and TRBJ2-7, with TRBD2 matching over 7 bases. The CDR3 loop spans 16 amino acids. The V gene end was trimmed by 0 bases and the J gene end by 0 bases; junction bases not matched to a gene: 5. The germline gives CDR1 MGHRA, CDR2 YSYEKL. The CDR3 DNA reads TGCGCCAGCAGCCAAGATGGGGCTAGCGGCTCCTACGAGCAGTACTTC. Protein product: CASSQDGASGSYEQYF.

CDR3: CASSKERVKGTGTEAFF. CDR3 DNA: TGTGCCAGCAGCAAAGAACGGGTAAAGGGGACGGGCACTGAAGCTTTCTTT. The rearrangement links TRBV21-1 to TRBJ1-1. TRBV21-1 is noted as a pseudogene. This CDR3 spans 17 amino acids.

The J gene is TRBJ2-1, the V gene TRBV7-3; no clear D gene. The V end was cut by 5 bases, the J end by 7 bases, with 12 bases between. The V gene's germline CDR1 is SGHTA and CDR2 FQGTGA. CDR3 length: 13 residues. CDR3 protein: CASSQYALNEQFF. DNA for the CDR3: TGTGCCAGCAGCCAATACGCATTGAATGAGCAGTTCTTC.

The V gene is TRBV7-6, the J gene TRBJ2-7, with 7 bases fitting TRBD1. V dropped 4 bases and J dropped 3; count of bases not matched to a gene: 3. Germline values: CDR1 SGHVS, CDR2 FNYEAQ. The CDR3 contains 13 residues. CDR3 coding DNA: TGTGCCAGCAGCTCGGGACAGAGCTACGAGCAGTACTTC. This sequence encodes CASSSGQSYEQYF.

Only one count was recorded for this clone. The rearrangement uses TRBV7-2 and TRBJ2-3, with D possibly matching TRBD1 (5 bases). This CDR3 is built from 13 residues. Germline CDR1 and CDR2: SGHTA and FQGNSA. Trimming took 5 bases from V and 4 from J, leaving 10 bases between them. CDR3 bases: TGTGCCAGCAGCACACAGGTCCCAGATACGCAGTATTTT. Its protein is CASSTQVPDTQYF.

For the CDR3, the DNA is TGCGCCAGCAGCCAAGATCTCAACACAGGCCGCGCGGATACGCAGTATTTT. The encoded protein is CASSQDLNTGRADTQYF. The J gene is TRBJ2-3, the V gene TRBV4-1, with a weak D call TRBD1 (5 bases). V shed 0 bases and J shed 6 bases, with 19 bases lying between them. This CDR3 has 17 residues. Germline CDR1 and CDR2: MGHRA and YSYEKL.

The chain couples TRBV7-2 to TRBJ1-5; the D is unclear. This CDR3 is built from 16 residues. Germline V gives CDR1 SGHTA, CDR2 FQGNSA. With 6 bases removed from V and 4 bases from J, the gap between germline ends came to 19 bases. The CDR3 bases are TGTGCCAGCAGTCAGGAGGGCTGGACGGTAAATCAGCCCCAGCATTTT. It specifies CASSQEGWTVNQPQHF.

The V call is TRBV4-1, the J call TRBJ1-5; 8 bases line up with TRBD1. V lost 3 bases, J lost 3 bases, and 10 bases stayed unmatched. Germline V lookup: CDR1 MGHRA, CDR2 YSYEKL. The CDR3 length is 17 residues. The CDR3 DNA reads TGCGCCAGCAGCCAGACCTACGGGACAGGTACCAATCAGCCCCAGCATTTT. Amino acids: CASSQTYGTGTNQPQHF.

The chain couples TRBV19 to TRBJ2-7, with 7 bases matching TRBD1. J was trimmed by 5 bases and V by 4 bases; bases with no gene match: 8. The CDR3 length is 14 residues. Germline assignment: CDR1 LNHDA and CDR2 SQIVND (reference sequence). The CDR3 loop is CASSRDSQWDEQYF. The CDR3 DNA follows: TGTGCCAGTAGTAGGGACAGCCAGTGGGACGAGCAGTACTTC. The full variable domain, its missing parts supplied by reference TRBV19 and TRBJ2-7, is DGGITQSPKYLFRKEGQNVTLSCEQNLNHDAMYWYRQDPGQGLRLIYYSQIVNDFQKGDIAEGYSVSREKKESFPLTVTSAQKNPTAFYLCASSRDSQWDEQYFGPGTRLTVT.

The chain employs TRBV9 and TRBJ1-2; D is perhaps TRBD1 (5 bases). The V end was cut by 3 bases, the J end by 0 bases, with 12 bases between. The CDR3 spans 15 residues. Germline lookup yields CDR1 SGDLS and CDR2 YYNGEE. CDR3 residues: CASSEGSAPNYGYTF. CDR3 coding DNA: TGTGCCAGCAGCGAGGGGTCGGCACCTAACTATGGCTACACCTTC.